This T cell receptor (beta chain) emerged from a study of blood T cell repertoires in COVID-19 (dated by TCRdb to 2018 to 2021). In terms of the full investigation: Collaborator samples came from the United States, Italy and Spain and covered acute and convalescent phases of COVID-19. The prospective study material was composed of cDNA or gDNA derived from T cells, B-cell-depleted T cells, or PBMCs. Deeply sampled blood TCRbeta repertoires from subjects exposed to, actively infected with, or recovered from COVID-19 were included in the dataset. The repertoires were released in a freely available public database meant as a resource for research on the immune response to SARS-CoV-2. Samples came from the ongoing ImmuneRACE study (first 160 participants) plus 1,254 subjects from 6 global collaborators. A de-identified subject ID, COVID-19 status, age in years and sex were almost always included in the sample metadata. HLA class I and class II types, where available, came from metadata supplied by the sample provider rather than from assay-based typing.

TCRbeta CDR3 regions were amplified from genomic DNA using the immunoSEQ Assay, a bias-controlled multiplex PCR. As for the authors' bioinformatics: The number of nucleated cells in each sample was estimated from the amplification of reference gene primers within the assay. To quantify the absolute abundance of each unique TCRbeta CDR3 rearrangement, sequence reads were collapsed and filtered. For each sample, productive Simpson clonality was calculated as the square root of Simpson's diversity index over productive rearrangements. TCRdb carries this immuneACCESS record with in-frame sequences only. Its versions omit some clonotypes, under half of them owing to an unresolved V gene in the studies checked, with the rest unexplained. V, J and clone size are those of that table, while D and trimming were read from the DNA. The sample table records 60,000 to 65,000 clones; roughly 80% of these occur just once. Of the sample, 12% to 15% falls within the top ten clones.

Trimming leaves V shorter by 2 bases and J shorter by 5 bases, with the junction holding 6 bases beyond the gene matches. CDR1 and CDR2, per the germline V gene, are SGHRS and YFSETQ. The CDR3 holds 14 amino acids from the cysteine to the phenylalanine. This entry keeps only the CDR3 DNA: 42 bases, framed from base 1. Study-level results and caveats: How much clinical and demographic metadata was included differed by source and by participant, and the metadata was provided uncurated.

A note on this clone: No cognate antigen has been identified for it. No clone much larger than this one lies a single base away; base qualities are absent.

One collaborating source in Seattle enrolled patients while the patients were actively infected and followed the patients over time throughout the course of disease. Each collaborating institution followed its own protocols to collect whole blood in K2EDTA tubes. For TCRbeta analysis, collaborators shipped samples as frozen whole blood, isolated PBMCs, or DNA extracted from either of those sample types. The source is a man aged 60 to 69 with COVID-19, enrolled during active disease. Sequencing was done on a sample of peripheral blood. The chain is encoded by TRBV5-1 joined to TRBJ2-7, and TRBD1 matches 8 of the central bases. The sequence in DNA is TGCGCCAGCAGCTTATTTGACAGGGGAAACGAGCAGTACTTC. This encodes CASSLFDRGNEQYF. The CDR3, completed at both ends by the reference TRBV5-1 and TRBJ2-7 genes, gives the full variable domain KAGVTQTPRYLIKTRGQQVTLSCSPISGHRSVSWYQQTPGQGLQFLFEYFSETQRNKGNFPGRFSGRQFSNSRSEMNVSTLELGDSALYLCASSLFDRGNEQYFGPGTRLTVT.